Shown below are 17 T cell receptor beta chains from a single sample sequenced in a study of blood T cells in healthy people across ages. The use of a sample-barcoded 5' primer and a J-beta primer mix characterized a second PCR of roughly 6 to 11 cycles. TCRdb redid the calling of the 5' RACE reads with MiXCR, one entry per CDR3 protein. This table has over 1,200,000 distinct CDR3 sequences, around 55% appearing once. The sequencing sample was made of blood. Receptors originate from a young man in good health.

This CDR3 reads CSVTTSGDHTDTQYF. CDR3 sequence (DNA): TGCAGCGTTACGACTAGCGGGGACCACACAGATACGCAGTATTTT. V gene TRBV29-1 combines with J gene TRBJ2-3; 11 positions match TRBD2. The CDR3 loop spans 15 amino acids. CDR1 and CDR2 (germline): SQVTM, ANQGSEA. Trimming removed 5 bases from V and 2 bases from J; junction bases left unmatched: 6.

This chain uses TRBV10-3 with TRBJ1-5; maybe TRBD1 (6 bases). V was clipped by 6 bases and J by 4 bases, with 16 bases between them. CDR3 length: 15 amino acids. Germline loops: CDR1 ENHRY, CDR2 SYGVKD. The CDR3 DNA reads TGTGCCATCAGGGACGGTCAGGGGCCAAATCAGCCCCAGCATTTT. This translates into CAIRDGQGPNQPQHF.

V gene TRBV12-3 or TRBV12-4 combines with J gene TRBJ2-3; D is ambiguous. The CDR3 has 14 residues. Trimming shortened V by 5 bases and J by 0 bases, and 9 bases separated the two germline ends. CDR3 protein: CASSPQDSTDTQYF. The CDR3 region has the DNA TGTGCCAGCAGTCCTCAGGATAGCACAGATACGCAGTATTTT.

In this sample, this clonotype turned up a few times. The chain has TRBV27 and TRBJ2-1; D possibly corresponds to TRBD2 (6 bases). This CDR3 has 14 residues. Germline V gene lookup returns CDR1 MNHEY and CDR2 SMNVEV (reference sequence). The V end was cut by 9 bases, the J end by 3 bases, with 15 bases between. The CDR3 sequence is CASQADYNYNEQFF. The CDR3 DNA sequence: TGTGCCAGTCAAGCGGACTATAACTACAATGAGCAGTTCTTC.

The J gene is TRBJ2-7, the V gene TRBV20-1; 7 bases map to TRBD1. V shed 5 bases and J 4 bases; nucleotides not matched to a gene: 17. Germline-derived CDR1 and CDR2 are DFQATT and SNEGSKA (reference sequence). CDR3 length equals 16 residues. CDR3 bases: TGCAGTGCTGCGACAGGGTTGGACTCGGCAACGTACGAGCAGTACTTC. Translated: CSAATGLDSATYEQYF.

This chain connects TRBV4-1 to TRBJ1-2; D remains ambiguous. CDR1 and CDR2 (germline): MGHRA, YSYEKL. The CDR3 has 12 residues. V was cut by 0 bases and J by 6 bases, with 5 bases left in between. CDR3: CASSQEKNGYTF. In DNA, the CDR3 is TGCGCCAGCAGCCAAGAAAAAAATGGCTACACCTTC.

This chain uses TRBV7-9 with TRBJ2-1, with D possibly matching TRBD2 (6 bases). The J call may be faulty, since TRBJ2-7 better matches the DNA end. The CDR3 has 15 residues. The germline V gene has CDR1 SEHNR and CDR2 FQNEAQ (reference sequence). The CDR3 nucleotides read TGTGCCAGCAGCTCCCATGAGGCGGGATTTTACGAGCAGTACTTC. Translating it yields CASSSHEAGFYEQYF.

This chain connects TRBV29-1 to TRBJ1-1; D gene ambiguous. Trimming left V 0 bases short and J 5 bases short, with 1 base between. Germline V gives CDR1 SQVTM, CDR2 ANQGSEA. CDR3 length: 10 residues. The CDR3 is CSVEETEAFF. The DNA of the CDR3 is TGCAGCGTTGAAGAAACTGAAGCTTTCTTT.

A few counts support this clonotype. The junction does not match germline at one end; this may be a read error. V is TRBV25-1 and J is TRBJ1-1; D is unclear. Germline V gene sequence: CDR1 MGHDK, CDR2 SYGVNS. This CDR3 has 13 amino acids. The CDR3 is CASFGTPNTEAFF. CDR3 DNA: TGTGCCAGCTTCGGCACACCGAACACGGAAGCTTTCTTT.

This rearrangement joins TRBV28 to TRBJ2-1; the D gene is possibly TRBD2 (7 bases). CDR3 length: 15 amino acids. The V gene lost 2 bases and the J gene lost 8 bases, with 16 bases spanning the gap. Germline values: CDR1 MDHEN, CDR2 SYDVKM. CDR3 region: CASSLAGATKDEQFF. CDR3 in DNA: TGTGCCAGCAGTTTAGCGGGGGCGACAAAGGATGAGCAGTTCTTC.

Details on this clonotype: A junction end diverges from the germline sequence, so it may reflect a read error. The genes are TRBV15 and TRBJ2-1; perhaps TRBD2 as D (5 bases). Germline V CDR1 and CDR2: LNHNV, YYDKDF (reference sequence). CDR3 length equals 13 residues. CDR3: CAASRGSLYEQFF. The CDR3 coding sequence is TGTGCCGCCAGCAGAGGGTCCCTTTATGAGCAGTTCTTC.

The rearrangement uses TRBV16 and TRBJ2-1; no firm D call. Germline CDR1 is KGHSY and CDR2 is FQNENV. This CDR3 spans 13 amino acids. V was clipped by 4 bases and J by 4 bases, with 8 bases between them. The CDR3: CASSLGFYNEQFF. For the CDR3, the DNA is TGTGCCAGCAGCCTCGGTTTTTACAATGAGCAGTTCTTC.

CDR3 residues: CASSPWGGNQPQHF. The CDR3, as DNA: TGCGCCAGCAGCCCTTGGGGAGGCAATCAGCCCCAGCATTTT. V and J are TRBV4-3 and TRBJ1-5; D is undetermined. Germline CDR1 LGHNA, CDR2 YSLEER. The CDR3 contains 14 residues. The V end lost 4 bases, the J end lost 2 bases, and 9 bases lay between the germline ends.

The gene calls are TRBV5-1 and TRBJ2-5; D perhaps matches TRBD1 (6 bases). The CDR3 is made up of 15 amino acids. Per the germline V gene, CDR1 is SGHRS and CDR2 is YFSETQ. The V gene lost 1 base and the J gene lost 5 bases, with 15 bases spanning the gap. The CDR3 loop is CASSLLIRGLETQYF. The CDR3 DNA is TGCGCCAGCAGCTTGTTGATCAGGGGCTTGGAGACCCAGTACTTC.

A single count supports this clonotype. This chain connects TRBV4-3 to TRBJ2-7, with 9 bases fitting TRBD2. The length of the CDR3 is 16 residues. The germline CDR1 and CDR2 sequences are LGHNA and YSLEER. V was pared by 3 bases and J by 5 bases, with 11 bases of the junction left unmatched. The CDR3 sequence: CASSQDSAGGIHEQYF. DNA for the CDR3: TGCGCCAGCAGCCAGGATTCCGCGGGGGGGATACACGAGCAGTACTTC.

The rearrangement joins TRBV10-3 to TRBJ2-7; D is uncertain. Germline-derived CDR1 and CDR2 are ENHRY and SYGVKD. The V gene lost 5 bases and the J gene lost 7 bases, with 24 bases spanning the gap. This CDR3 has 16 amino acids. The CDR3, as DNA: TGTGCCATCAGTAGAGCCATGACCCCTCCAGCCAATGAGCAGTACTTC. Protein sequence: CAISRAMTPPANEQYF.

J is TRBJ2-3 and V is TRBV20-1; D remains ambiguous. There are 13 residues in the CDR3. Germline V lookup: CDR1 DFQATT, CDR2 SNEGSKA (reference sequence). V lost 0 bases to trimming and J lost 5 bases, with 9 bases between them. CDR3 amino acids: CSARDSGRDTQYF. The CDR3 DNA reads TGCAGTGCTAGAGATTCAGGTCGAGATACGCAGTATTTT.